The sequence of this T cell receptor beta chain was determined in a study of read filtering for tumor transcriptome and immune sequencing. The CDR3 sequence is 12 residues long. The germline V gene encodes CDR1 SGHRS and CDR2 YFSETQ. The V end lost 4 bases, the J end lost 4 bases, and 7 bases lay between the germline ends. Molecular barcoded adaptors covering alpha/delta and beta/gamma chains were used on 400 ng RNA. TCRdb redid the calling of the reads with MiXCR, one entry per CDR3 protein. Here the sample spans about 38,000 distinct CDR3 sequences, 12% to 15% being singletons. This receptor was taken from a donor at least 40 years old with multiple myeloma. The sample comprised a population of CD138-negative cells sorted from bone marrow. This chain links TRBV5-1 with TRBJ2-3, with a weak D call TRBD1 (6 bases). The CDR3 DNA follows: TGCGCCAGCAGCGGGACACCAGATACGCAGTATTTT. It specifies CASSGTPDTQYF.